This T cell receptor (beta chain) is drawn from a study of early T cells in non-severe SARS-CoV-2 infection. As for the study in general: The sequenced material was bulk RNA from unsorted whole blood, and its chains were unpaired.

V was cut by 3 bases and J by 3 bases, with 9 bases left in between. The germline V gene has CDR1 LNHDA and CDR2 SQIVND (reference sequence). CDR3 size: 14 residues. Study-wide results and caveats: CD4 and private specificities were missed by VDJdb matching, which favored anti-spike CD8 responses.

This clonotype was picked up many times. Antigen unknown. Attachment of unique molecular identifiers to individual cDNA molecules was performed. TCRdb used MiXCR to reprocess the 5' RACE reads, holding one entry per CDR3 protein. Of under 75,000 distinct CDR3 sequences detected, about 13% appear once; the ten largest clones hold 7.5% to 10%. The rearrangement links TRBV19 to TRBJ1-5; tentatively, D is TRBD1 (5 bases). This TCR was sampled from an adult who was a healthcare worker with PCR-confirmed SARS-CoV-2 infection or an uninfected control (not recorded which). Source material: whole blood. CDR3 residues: CASSMVRVNQPQHF. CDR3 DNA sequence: TGTGCCAGTAGTATGGTCAGGGTCAATCAGCCCCAGCATTTT.